What follows describes a single T cell receptor (beta chain). Using immunoSEQ multiplex PCR, the repertoire was profiled, and TCRdb retains in-frame clones only, with some absent. Of approximately 100,000 clones listed, just over 85% are singletons. These data belong to a study of blood T cell repertoires in COVID-19. Study-level information: Sources were T cells, B-cell-depleted T cells, or PBMCs; the material itself was cDNA or gDNA.

Recovery among Cohort 3 donors was established by two negative PCRs, clearance, or symptom resolution. The TCR originated in a woman aged 45-65 years who had recovered from COVID-19. The sequenced material came from PBMCs or T cells enriched from blood (not recorded which).

This CDR3 reads CAFDTGVSYGYTF. Written as DNA, the CDR3 is TGTGCCTTCGATACAGGGGTTAGCTATGGCTACACCTTC. The rearrangement uses TRBV30 and TRBJ1-2, with 7 bases lining up with TRBD1. Trimming at V came to 7 bases and at J to 4 bases, leaving 9 bases not matched to a gene. CDR3 length equals 13 residues. Germline assignment: CDR1 GTSNPN and CDR2 SVGIG (reference sequence).